These 9 T cell receptor beta chains share one sample of origin, sequenced in a study of T cells after yellow fever vaccination. TCRdb passed the 5' RACE reads through MiXCR, listing each CDR3 protein once. The repertoire consists of around 250,000 distinct CDR3 sequences, with roughly 7.2% occurring once and the leading ten covering about 0.9%. Here the sequenced sample was CD4+ T cells sorted from PBMCs, taken 15 days after the yellow fever booster vaccination. The origin of the receptors is a man aged 30-40 years who received the YFV17D yellow fever vaccine.

The sample holds many counts of this clonotype. The rearrangement links TRBV14 to TRBJ2-1, with a weak D call TRBD1 (5 bases). The germline gives CDR1 SGHDN, CDR2 FVKESK. Trimming left V 0 bases short and J 8 bases short, with 14 bases between. The CDR3 has 15 residues. The CDR3 coding sequence is TGTGCCAGCAGCCAAGATTGGGGCCAATTGGATGAGCAGTTCTTC. Its protein product is CASSQDWGQLDEQFF.

This clonotype was detected many times. The chain couples TRBV7-3 to TRBJ2-2; maybe TRBD1 (6 bases). Trimming removed 3 bases at V and 3 bases at J, with 8 bases between. From germline, CDR1 is SGHTA and CDR2 FQGTGA. The CDR3 length is 14 residues. The CDR3 DNA follows: TGTGCCAGCAGCTTGGGACAAGACACCGGGGAGCTGTTTTTT. It encodes CASSLGQDTGELFF.

The chain has TRBV30 and TRBJ2-2; D perhaps matches TRBD1 (5 bases). Germline V gene lookup returns CDR1 GTSNPN and CDR2 SVGIG (reference sequence). The CDR3 has 16 residues. Trimming pared 2 bases from V and 3 bases from J, leaving 16 bases between. In DNA, the CDR3 is TGTGCCTGGAGTTGGTTTTTAGGGGCTGACACCGGGGAGCTGTTTTTT. It codes for CAWSWFLGADTGELFF.

The V gene is TRBV20-1, the J gene TRBJ2-7; 8 nucleotides line up with TRBD2. Germline loops: CDR1 DFQATT, CDR2 SNEGSKA (reference sequence). The V gene end was trimmed by 5 bases and the J gene end by 2 bases; junction bases not matched to a gene: 8. This CDR3 contains 14 residues. CDR3 residues: CSAGLAGGPYEQYF. The CDR3 bases are TGCAGTGCTGGGCTAGCGGGCGGTCCCTACGAGCAGTACTTC.

As DNA, the CDR3 is TGCGCCAGCAGCCAAACGACGGGCTTCTATGGCTACACCTTC. It codes for CASSQTTGFYGYTF. The chain has TRBV4-3 and TRBJ1-2; no firm D call. With 2 bases removed from V and 4 bases from J, the gap between germline ends came to 11 bases. Germline V gives CDR1 LGHNA, CDR2 YSLEER. This CDR3 contains 14 residues.

This clonotype has more than one count but fewer than ten. The rearrangement uses TRBV7-9 and TRBJ2-7; D gene uncertain. V lost 1 base, J lost 6 bases, and 10 bases lay in between. The length of the CDR3 is 13 residues. Germline CDR1 and CDR2: SEHNR and FQNEAQ (reference sequence). The CDR3: CASSLGLPREQYF. The CDR3 DNA follows: TGTGCCAGCAGCTTAGGGCTGCCCCGCGAGCAGTACTTC.

The genes are TRBV6-6 and TRBJ2-7, with a weak D call TRBD2 (5 bases). Germline V gives CDR1 MNHNY, CDR2 SVGAGI (reference sequence). The V end lost 2 bases, the J end lost 10 bases, and 12 bases lay between the germline ends. There are 12 residues in the CDR3. CDR3 DNA sequence: TGTGCCAGCAGTTACAGCGGATCCCTACAGTACTTC. Protein: CASSYSGSLQYF.

This clonotype was observed a handful of times. The genes are TRBV28 and TRBJ1-2; 7 bases map to TRBD1. The CDR3 has 14 amino acids. The junction had 6 bases not matched to a gene; V was cut back by 4 bases and J by 4 bases. Germline V CDR1 and CDR2: MDHEN, SYDVKM. CDR3 sequence (DNA): TGTGCCAGCAGTTACAGGGGTAGGGGCTATGGCTACACCTTC. This gives the protein CASSYRGRGYGYTF.

This clonotype was counted a few times. The chain has TRBV9 and TRBJ2-7, with 14 bases aligning to TRBD2. The CDR3 spans 17 residues. Trimming at V came to 4 bases and at J to 4 bases, leaving 10 bases not matched to a gene. The V gene's germline CDR1 is SGDLS and CDR2 YYNGEE. The CDR3 loop reads CASSPPGLAGGVYEQYF. CDR3 nucleotides: TGTGCCAGCAGCCCCCCCGGACTAGCGGGAGGAGTGTACGAGCAGTACTTC.